Sequencing of this T cell receptor delta chain was carried out in a study of Vδ1+ human thymocytes. Study-wide points: Donors shared many TRG clonotypes but few TRD clonotypes. Thymic TRG and TRD repertoires appeared highly polyclonal, with Gaussian CDR3 length distributions.

Alphabeta T cells were depleted, then CD3+ Vdelta1+ Vdelta2- thymocytes were FACS-sorted. Turning to this clone: The antigen remains undetermined.

The template was reverse-transcribed extracted RNA. Multiplex PCR used pooled V-gene forward primers and a constant-region reverse primer to amplify CDR3s. TCRdb used CATT to re-call clones from the multiplex PCR reads. The data hold 50,000 to 60,000 delta-chain clones, with about 16% observed a single time. The junction had 24 bases not matched to a gene; V was cut back by 9 bases and J by 2 bases. There are 20 residues in the CDR3. The germline V gene has CDR1 TSWWSYY and CDR2 QGS. The J gene is TRDJ1, the V gene TRDV1; 10 bases agree with TRDD3. The sequence derives from a girl under two years old who had congenital heart surgery. The sequencing input was Vdelta1+ gamma-delta thymocytes from the thymus. The subset denotes: FACS-sorted CD3+ TCRalphabeta- TCRVdelta1+ TCRVdelta2- thymocytes. CDR3 nucleotide sequence: TGTGCTCTGGCCCAGGGCCTGTTTTACGTTATACTGGGGGATACCGATAAACTCATCTTT. It translates to CALAQGLFYVILGDTDKLIF.